This T cell receptor (beta chain) was recorded in a study of T cell responses to AZD1222 COVID-19 vaccine. Study findings and constraints: It should be noted that donors were predominantly white British and more often female, and clonal diversity was possibly underestimated. Vaccine-associated CD4 TCRs ranged over spike, dominating at 160-218 and 743-854. Every sample of the repertoires postdated the peak T cell response.

With V trimmed by 5 bases and J by 5 bases, 4 bases remained unmatched. Germline CDR1 reads SGHAT; CDR2 reads FQNNGV. The CDR3 length is 15 residues. Only in-frame clones appear in the TCRdb table, and some are missing; sequencing was by immunoSEQ multiplex PCR. Here the sample spans about 110,000 clones, approximately 92% being singletons. Of note for this clone: Its antigen remains unidentified.

Specimen: peripheral blood, collected 28 days after the second AZD1222 dose. V usage is TRBV11-2 and J usage is TRBJ2-3, with TRBD2 identical over 13 bases. The source of this sequence is an adult who received the AZD1222 COVID-19 vaccine. CDR3 loop: CASSPLAGGLDTQYF. The CDR3 DNA is TGTGCCAGCAGCCCACTAGCGGGGGGGCTAGATACGCAGTATTTT.